The 30 T cell receptor beta chains reported below all come from one sample, sequenced in a study of CD8+CD57+ T cells in acquired aplastic anemia. The study profiled TCR beta VDJ and CDR3 using genomic DNA as template. TCRdb reanalysed the reads using MiXCR and keeps one entry per CDR3 protein. The table lists some 120,000 distinct CDR3 sequences, 40% to 60% of them singletons, with about 2.5% in the top ten. Specimen: sorted CD4+, CD8+, or CD8+CD57+ T cells (not recorded which) from PBMCs. The origin of the receptors is a human donor in good health, serving as a control.

This clonotype was seen ten or more times. The rearrangement links TRBV20-1 to TRBJ1-3, with no clear D. The CDR3 covers 12 residues. Deletions cut 6 bases from V and 4 bases from J, with 10 bases between. In germline, CDR1 is DFQATT, CDR2 SNEGSKA (reference sequence). CDR3: CSAHNGGNTIYF. The CDR3 coding sequence is TGCAGTGCCCATAATGGAGGAAACACCATATATTTT.

This chain's CDR3 is CASRGIRDTDEQYF. The DNA of the CDR3 is TGTGCCAGTAGAGGTATCCGGGACACTGACGAGCAGTACTTC. J is TRBJ2-7 and V is TRBV19, with TRBD1 as a possible D gene (6 bases). V was trimmed by 6 bases and J by 5 bases, leaving 17 bases between them. The CDR3 consists of 14 residues. The V gene's germline CDR1 is LNHDA and CDR2 SQIVND (reference sequence).

Details on this clonotype: Mismatch with germline at one junction end may stem from a read error. The chain employs TRBV7-2 and TRBJ2-5; no clear D. Germline CDR1 SGHTA, CDR2 FQGNSA. The CDR3 is 14 residues long. CDR3 loop: CASSSAPDQETQYF. CDR3 DNA: TGTGCCAGCAGCTCTGCCCCCGACCAAGAGACCCAGTACTTT.

This clonotype was seen ten or more times. In DNA form, the CDR3 reads TGTGCCAGCAGCTTAGGGGTCCCGGGACAGGGGGATCGGTACAATGAGCAGTTCTTC. It codes for CASSLGVPGQGDRYNEQFF. The chain joins TRBV7-6 to TRBJ2-1, with 11 bases identical to TRBD1. CDR1 and CDR2 (germline): SGHVS, FNYEAQ. V was pared by 1 base and J by 4 bases, with 12 bases of the junction left unmatched. There are 19 residues in the CDR3.

This clonotype was seen a handful of times. The CDR3 end shows no conserved phenylalanine or tryptophan, and so a read error is likely. This rearrangement joins TRBV6-1 to TRBJ1-5; TRBD1 agrees at 7 bases. The CDR3 runs to 13 residues. The germline V gene has CDR1 MNHNS and CDR2 SASEGT. This CDR3 reads CAIKGTGNQPQHS. The DNA of the CDR3 is TGTGCTATAAAAGGGACAGGCAATCAGCCCCAGCATTCT.

This clonotype was observed at least ten times. The gene calls are TRBV20-1 and TRBJ1-2; 9 bases map to TRBD1. The V gene's germline CDR1 is DFQATT and CDR2 SNEGSKA (reference sequence). V dropped 5 bases and J dropped 7; count of bases not matched to a gene: 5. The CDR3 contains 12 residues. The DNA of the CDR3 is TGCAGTGCTCGGACAGGGGTTGGTGGCTACACCTTC. Amino acids: CSARTGVGGYTF.

This clonotype was recorded at least ten times. The V gene is TRBV12-5, the J gene TRBJ2-1, with D possibly TRBD2 on 5 matching bases. The germline V and J ends were trimmed by 2 bases and 10 bases, with 9 bases remaining between them. CDR3 length: 12 amino acids. Germline V gives CDR1 LGHNT, CDR2 FRNRAP. The CDR3 DNA is TGTGCTAGTGGTTTGACGCGGAGGGAGCAGTTCTTC. Translated: CASGLTRREQFF.

This clonotype was counted many times. The chain joins TRBV5-5 to TRBJ2-3; D might be TRBD1 (6 bases). CDR1 and CDR2 (germline): SGHKS, YYEKEE (reference sequence). The V gene lost 4 bases and the J gene lost 2 bases, with 14 bases spanning the gap. The CDR3 is 15 residues long. CDR3 sequence (DNA): TGTGCCAGCAGCCTAGAGCAGGGGATCACAGATACGCAGTATTTT. Its translation: CASSLEQGITDTQYF.

This clonotype was seen ten or more times. V and J are TRBV7-9 and TRBJ2-6; D ambiguous. This CDR3 region has 17 residues. Germline V gene sequence: CDR1 SEHNR, CDR2 FQNEAQ (reference sequence). With 2 bases removed from V and 0 bases from J, the gap between germline ends came to 11 bases. CDR3 residues: CASSLNRGSSGANVLTF. CDR3 nucleotide sequence: TGTGCCAGCAGCTTAAACCGCGGAAGCTCTGGGGCCAACGTCCTGACTTTC.

This clonotype appeared once. The CDR3 nucleotides read TGCAGTGCTAGCTTGAACGGGAGGCCGGATTCACCCCTCCACTTT. Its translation: CSASLNGRPDSPLHF. The chain has TRBV20-1 and TRBJ1-6; no clear D gene. V gave up 3 bases and J gave up 8 bases, with 17 bases separating them. This CDR3 region has 15 residues. CDR1 is DFQATT and CDR2 is SNEGSKA in the germline V gene (reference sequence).

This chain uses TRBV5-4 with TRBJ1-3; the match to TRBD1 covers 9 bases. Germline values: CDR1 SGHNT, CDR2 YYREEE (reference sequence). The CDR3 is 15 residues long. The J segment lost 4 bases and the V segment lost 4 bases, leaving 6 bases of the junction unmatched. The CDR3 here is CASSRQTGGGNTIYF. DNA for the CDR3: TGTGCCAGCAGCCGACAGACAGGGGGAGGAAACACCATATATTTT.

The sample holds many counts of this clonotype. Germline and junction disagree at one end, which may indicate a read error. This sequence joins TRBV12-3 or TRBV12-4 and TRBJ1-5; 10 bases map to TRBD1. The CDR3 covers 13 residues. CDR3 nucleotide sequence: TGTGCCAGCAGTAGCAGACAGGGGGCGCCCCCGGATTTT. The encoded protein is CASSSRQGAPPDF.

The V and J genes are TRBV19 and TRBJ2-6, with TRBD1 matching 9 bases. The ends lost 4 bases at V and 0 bases at J; junction bases unmatched: 1. The CDR3 sequence is 16 residues long. Germline lookup yields CDR1 LNHDA and CDR2 SQIVND (reference sequence). CDR3 sequence (DNA): TGTGCCAGTAGTACGACAGGGGGCTCTGGGGCCAACGTCCTGACTTTC. Translating gives CASSTTGGSGANVLTF.

Comments on this clonotype: At one of its ends the junction is not consistent with the germline gene, which may arise from a read error. V and J are TRBV11-2 and TRBJ2-1; 12 bases align to TRBD2. The CDR3 is 15 residues long. In germline, CDR1 is SGHAT, CDR2 FQNNGV. CDR3 coding DNA: TGTGCCGGCAGCGTAAATGGACTAGCGGGGACTGAGCAGTTCTTC. Its protein product is CAGSVNGLAGTEQFF.

CDR3 residues: CSFRDRQTGELFF. The CDR3 coding sequence is TGCAGCTTCCGAGACAGGCAAACCGGGGAGCTGTTTTTT. The chain has TRBV29-1 and TRBJ2-2, with a possible D match to TRBD1 (6 bases). Germline CDR1 and CDR2: SQVTM and ANQGSEA. The length of the CDR3 is 13 residues. Between the trimmed V and J ends, which lost 8 bases and 5 bases, there was a span of 15 bases.

The V call is TRBV25-1, the J call TRBJ1-6; 8 bases are shared with TRBD1. The CDR3 totals 14 residues. Germline V lookup: CDR1 MGHDK, CDR2 SYGVNS. With V trimmed by 6 bases and J by 7 bases, 5 bases remained unmatched. The CDR3 region is CASRGQASNSPLHF. The CDR3 DNA sequence: TGTGCCAGCAGGGGACAGGCGTCCAATTCACCCCTCCACTTT. The variable domain in full, with the rest retrieved from reference TRBV25-1 and TRBJ1-6, is EADIYQTPRYLVIGTGKKITLECSQTMGHDKMYWYQQDPGMELHLIHYSYGVNSTEKGDLSSESTVSRIRTEHFPLTLESARPSHTSQYLCASRGQASNSPLHFGNGTRLTVT.

This clonotype occurred many times. The chain couples TRBV5-5 to TRBJ2-1; 7 bases align to TRBD1. The CDR3 totals 18 residues. The trim removed 2 bases at V and 2 bases at J, leaving 13 bases unmatched. Germline V gives CDR1 SGHKS, CDR2 YYEKEE (reference sequence). The CDR3 coding sequence is TGTGCCAGCAGCTTCCTATCGACCGGGACAGTGACCTACAATGAGCAGTTCTTC. Amino acids: CASSFLSTGTVTYNEQFF.

In regard to this clonotype: Without the conserved terminal phenylalanine or tryptophan, this CDR3 likely stems from a read error. In DNA, the CDR3 is TGTGCCAGCAGCCTCGGACCACAAGAGACCCAGTACTCC. Its protein is CASSLGPQETQYS. J is TRBJ2-5 and V is TRBV7-8; no definite D call. V shed 5 bases and J shed 2 bases, with 9 bases lying between them. Per germline, CDR1 SGHVS and CDR2 FQNEAQ. The CDR3 loop spans 13 amino acids.

The chain joins TRBV7-2 to TRBJ2-3; D perhaps matches TRBD1 (6 bases). CDR1 is SGHTA and CDR2 is FQGNSA in the germline V gene. The V end lost 5 bases, the J end lost 6 bases, and 9 bases lay between the germline ends. This CDR3 contains 12 residues. DNA of the CDR3: TGTGCCAGCAGCAGTCAGGGGGATACGCAGTATTTT. This sequence encodes CASSSQGDTQYF.

This clonotype was observed at least ten times. The chain employs TRBV25-1 and TRBJ2-2, with 10 positions matching TRBD2. Germline V gene data show CDR1 as MGHDK and CDR2 as SYGVNS. V lost 4 bases to trimming and J lost 7 bases; unmatched junction nucleotides: 6. The CDR3 loop spans 15 amino acids. The CDR3 DNA is TGTGCCAGCAGTGGCAGGACTAGCGGTAACGGGGAGCTGTTTTTT. It translates to CASSGRTSGNGELFF. Based on the CDR3 plus reference TRBV25-1 and TRBJ2-2, the full variable domain is EADIYQTPRYLVIGTGKKITLECSQTMGHDKMYWYQQDPGMELHLIHYSYGVNSTEKGDLSSESTVSRIRTEHFPLTLESARPSHTSQYLCASSGRTSGNGELFFGEGSRLTVL.

This clonotype appeared once. The genes are TRBV2 and TRBJ1-6, with TRBD1 as a possible D gene (6 bases). The CDR3 consists of 16 residues. V was clipped by 6 bases and J by 7 bases, with 19 bases between them. Germline assignment: CDR1 SNHLY and CDR2 FYNNEI. The CDR3 nucleotides are TGTGCCAGCAGAACAGGGTGGCCCTGGTTGAATTCACCCCTCCACTTT. Protein: CASRTGWPWLNSPLHF.

The sample holds a few counts of this clonotype. The V and J genes are TRBV29-1 and TRBJ1-1; D might be TRBD1 (5 bases). This CDR3 spans 12 amino acids. Germline values: CDR1 SQVTM, CDR2 ANQGSEA. Trimming cost V 2 bases and J 1 base, with 5 bases left between them. The CDR3 loop reads CSVETGNTEAFF. The CDR3 coding sequence is TGCAGCGTTGAAACAGGGAACACTGAAGCTTTCTTT.

The rearrangement joins TRBV7-9 to TRBJ2-3; TRBD1 aligns across 9 bases. Trimming cost V 5 bases and J 8 bases; bases outside gene matches: 5. The germline gives CDR1 SEHNR, CDR2 FQNEAQ (reference sequence). The CDR3 spans 13 residues. The CDR3 reads CASSEQGAGTQYF. CDR3 DNA sequence: TGTGCCAGCAGCGAACAGGGGGCGGGTACGCAGTATTTT.

This clonotype has ten or more counts. This chain connects TRBV3-1 to TRBJ1-1, with TRBD1 as a possible D gene (5 bases). V was pared by 6 bases and J by 0 bases, with 11 bases between. Germline V gene lookup returns CDR1 LGHDT and CDR2 YNNKEL (reference sequence). This CDR3 is 14 amino acids long. CDR3: CASSWGGMNTEAFF. Here the CDR3 DNA reads TGTGCCAGCAGTTGGGGGGGGATGAACACTGAAGCTTTCTTT.

This CDR3 reads CASREQKFNEQFF. As DNA, the CDR3 is TGTGCCAGCAGGGAACAGAAATTCAATGAGCAGTTCTTC. The rearrangement joins TRBV6-1 to TRBJ2-1; D unclear. The V gene's germline CDR1 is MNHNS and CDR2 SASEGT. V lost 6 bases to trimming and J lost 6 bases, with 12 bases between them. This CDR3 is built from 13 residues.

This rearrangement joins TRBV7-2 to TRBJ2-4, with D unclear. CDR3 length: 12 amino acids. Trimming cost V 0 bases and J 7 bases, with 4 bases left between them. The germline CDR1 and CDR2 sequences are SGHTA and FQGNSA. The DNA of the CDR3 is TGTGCCAGCAGCTTAGCGAGTAACATTCAGTACTTC. It is translated as CASSLASNIQYF.

The chain employs TRBV20-1 and TRBJ2-5; TRBD2 aligns across 8 bases. The CDR3 spans 14 residues. The V gene's germline CDR1 is DFQATT and CDR2 SNEGSKA (reference sequence). The ends lost 6 bases at V and 5 bases at J; junction bases unmatched: 11. For the CDR3, the DNA is TGCAGTGCGAACGGGGCGGGGGGTGGTGAGACCCAGTACTTC. As protein: CSANGAGGGETQYF.

This clonotype has ten or more counts. The rearrangement links TRBV7-9 to TRBJ1-5; 8 bases fit TRBD1. The germline V gene encodes CDR1 SEHNR and CDR2 FQNEAQ (reference sequence). This CDR3 comprises 18 residues. J lost 2 bases, V lost 5 bases, and 14 bases had no gene match. CDR3 in DNA: TGTGCCAGCAGCGTTAGTTGGGTCCCGGGACAGGGCAATCAGCCCCAGCATTTT. This gives the protein CASSVSWVPGQGNQPQHF.

The count of this clonotype is one. This may come from a read error, since a much larger clone is one base off. The genes are TRBV2 and TRBJ1-2; D not certain. From germline, CDR1 is SNHLY and CDR2 FYNNEI. With 5 bases removed from V and 5 bases from J, the gap between germline ends came to 15 bases. The CDR3 sequence is 14 residues long. The CDR3 nucleotides read TGTGCCAGCAGTTACTCGATTGAGGGTTATGGCTACACCTTC. It specifies CASSYSIEGYGYTF. Combining the CDR3 with reference TRBV2 and TRBJ1-2 gives the whole variable domain EPEVTQTPSHQVTQMGQEVILRCVPISNHLYFYWYRQILGQKVEFLVSFYNNEISEKSEIFDDQFSVERPDGSNFTLKIRSTKLEDSAMYFCASSYSIEGYGYTFGSGTRLTVV.

This chain connects TRBV7-2 to TRBJ2-5; 13 positions agree with TRBD2. This CDR3 region has 16 residues. Trimming cost V 4 bases and J 5 bases; bases outside gene matches: 7. The germline V gene has CDR1 SGHTA and CDR2 FQGNSA. The CDR3 DNA follows: TGTGCCAGCAGCTACACTAGCGGGGGGGCCTGGGAGACCCAGTACTTC. It yields the protein CASSYTSGGAWETQYF.